The present TCR beta chain was sequenced within a study of response to subunit inactivated influenza vaccine. Study-wide results and caveats: It was the authors' suggestion that each seasonal influenza vaccination recruits few new T cells.

MiXCR was run by TCRdb on the RT-PCR reads, yielding one entry per CDR3 protein. The table lists under 950,000 distinct CDR3 sequences, 21% of them singletons. CDR1 is LGHNA and CDR2 is YNFKEQ in the germline V gene. Trimming shortened V by 0 bases and J by 2 bases, and 22 bases separated the two germline ends. The CDR3 totals 20 residues. Note on this clonotype: What it binds is unknown.

The material sequenced was PBMCs from blood, taken more than 4 days after vaccination. This receptor was taken from a man aged 50-59 years who received an inactivated influenza vaccine. V and J are TRBV4-2 and TRBJ2-2; D assignment may be TRBD1 or TRBD2 (5 bases each). The CDR3 here is CASSQDSRGSGSANTGELFF. The CDR3 DNA reads as TGTGCCAGCAGCCAAGATAGTAGAGGATCAGGGAGCGCCAACACCGGGGAGCTGTTTTTT.